A selection of T cell receptor beta chains follows, all from one sample in a study of glioma-infiltrating T cells. TCRdb processed the multiplex PCR reads anew with MiXCR; each CDR3 protein has one entry. The sample yields about 380,000 distinct CDR3 sequences, roughly two fifths seen once. Material for sequencing was glioma tissue, nonneoplastic brain tissue, or PBMCs (not recorded which). These receptors came from a human donor with low-grade glioma or glioblastoma, undergoing nonglioma brain surgery, or in good health (not recorded which). Both conserved end residues are part of each CDR3.

v_call | cdr3_aa
TRBV5-4 | CASSQITGAEGKETQYF
TRBV20-1 | CSAKGLAGGKDYEQYF
TRBV30 | CAWGRTGEAFF
TRBV12-5 | CASGTSRGLAGYNEQFF
TRBV19 | CASSNPSDRGWSEAFF
TRBV6-1 | CASSDGSGGSNGYTF
TRBV27 | CASGTSGGSCEQYF
TRBV7-9 | CASTSLWESNTEAFF
TRBV7-2 | CASNPGGYNYGYTF
TRBV28 | CASSFNRASAGYEHYF
TRBV28 | CASSLRQQSYGYTF
TRBV27 | CASSLAGLVYEQYF
TRBV11-2 | CASSLGRGGNEQFF
TRBV7-2 | CASSQGGLLYTF
TRBV2 | CASSEARSSGNNEQFF
TRBV20-1 | CSASGSGGIYNEQFF
TRBV27 | CASSFQRGGNTGELFF
TRBV5-4 | CASSFQGGSDTQYF
TRBV24-1 | CANQGQPNTEAFF
TRBV7-2 | CASSLWTSGISDTRYF
TRBV28 | CASCPSNSGNTVYF
TRBV28 | CASSSGGKGYEQYF
TRBV18 | CASSPSTTNDYGYTF
TRBV6-2/TRBV6-3 | CASIYMKREGLDERFF
TRBV28 | CASKTGTLRNTIYF
TRBV25-1 | CASSDSPGTSGTTGELFF
TRBV7-9 | CASSLGTASSRGYTF
TRBV28 | CASSLMSREASYEQYF
TRBV29-1 | CSSLSGTGYGYTF
TRBV4-2 | CASSQDGLAGEIGELFF
TRBV4-1 | CASSPQLGTGGELFF
TRBV20-1 | CSARDGRRNTIYF
TRBV20-1 | CGAARDFLTDTQYF
TRBV28 | CASSSGDFNQPQHF
TRBV7-2 | CASLRDSFTEAFF
TRBV20-1 | CSTKGLAELQETQYF
TRBV20-1 | CSAILASYEQYF
TRBV7-3 | CASSHGGQGVEQYF
TRBV4-2 | CASSQEPTGTNTGELFF
TRBV6-2/TRBV6-3 | CASSYWVTSMNTEAFF
TRBV19 | CATRDTLSYEQYF